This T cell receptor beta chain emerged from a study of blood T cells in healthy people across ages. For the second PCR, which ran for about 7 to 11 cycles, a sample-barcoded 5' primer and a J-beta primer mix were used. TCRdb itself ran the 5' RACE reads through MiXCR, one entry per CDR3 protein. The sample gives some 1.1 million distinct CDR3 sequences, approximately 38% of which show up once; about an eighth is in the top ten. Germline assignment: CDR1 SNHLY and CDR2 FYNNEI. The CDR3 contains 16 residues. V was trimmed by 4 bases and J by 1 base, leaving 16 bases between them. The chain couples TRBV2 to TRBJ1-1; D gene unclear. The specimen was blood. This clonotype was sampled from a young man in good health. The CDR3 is CASSVERTIANTEAFF. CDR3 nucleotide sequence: TGTGCCAGCAGTGTCGAACGTACTATAGCGAACACTGAAGCTTTCTTT. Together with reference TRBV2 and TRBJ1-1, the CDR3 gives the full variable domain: EPEVTQTPSHQVTQMGQEVILRCVPISNHLYFYWYRQILGQKVEFLVSFYNNEISEKSEIFDDQFSVERPDGSNFTLKIRSTKLEDSAMYFCASSVERTIANTEAFFGQGTRLTVV.